These T cell receptor beta chains were read from a single sample in a study of T cell changes during pregnancy in multiple sclerosis. Using immunoSEQ multiplex PCR, the repertoire was profiled, and TCRdb retains in-frame clones only, with some absent. The table lists roughly 60,000 clones, roughly 92% of them singletons, with roughly 1.5% in the top ten. This specimen was peripheral blood, taken in the second trimester of pregnancy. The receptors were sampled from a female donor with multiple sclerosis, enrolled in a pregnancy study. The CDR3 runs from the conserved cysteine through the conserved F or W. D genes are given only for firm matches. Only part of the rows carry a size: once, few, many, or a class if the clone is expanded.

j_gene,abundance,v_gene,d_gene,CDR3nt,CDR3aa
TRBJ2-5,-,TRBV28,-,TGTGCCGCCCGGGAGAGAGAGACCCAGTACTTC,CAARERETQYF
TRBJ2-2,-,TRBV7-9,TRBD2,TGTGCCAGCAGCTTACTAGCGGTGAACACCGGGGAGCTGTTTTTT,CASSLLAVNTGELFF
TRBJ1-2,-,TRBV30,TRBD1,TGTGCCTGGAGGATAGGGGGCTCCCTCTATGGCTACACCTTC,CAWRIGGSLYGYTF
TRBJ2-2,-,TRBV28,TRBD2,TGTGCCAGCAGCACTAGCGGGGACACCGGGGAGCTGTTTTTT,CASSTSGDTGELFF
TRBJ2-2,-,TRBV9,-,TGTGCCAGCAGCGGCAGTTGGGGGGCGAACACCGGGGAGCTGTTTTTT,CASSGSWGANTGELFF
TRBJ2-5,-,TRBV5-8,-,TGTGCCAGCAGCTTCGGGGGGCGGGTGGAGACCCAGTACTTC,CASSFGGRVETQYF
TRBJ2-3,-,TRBV13,TRBD2,TGTGCCAGCAGCTTAGGACTAGCGGGAGCAGATACGCAGTATTTT,CASSLGLAGADTQYF
TRBJ1-1,-,TRBV28,TRBD1,TGTGCCAGCAGATTAACAAGGACAGGGAGCACTGAAGCTTTCTTT,CASRLTRTGSTEAFF
TRBJ1-3,-,TRBV11-2,-,TGTGCCAGCAGCTTAAGACAGTCTGGAAACACCATATATTTT,CASSLRQSGNTIYF
TRBJ2-7,-,TRBV4-1,TRBD2,TGCGCCAGCAGCCTCCGGACTAGCGGGAACTACGAGCAGTACTTC,CASSLRTSGNYEQYF
TRBJ2-1,once,TRBV6-1,-,TGTGCCAGCAGCACCCTAGGTGGGGAGCAGTTCTTC,CASSTLGGEQFF
TRBJ1-3,-,TRBV18,-,TGTGCCAGCTCACCAGGAGGGGTCTCTGGAAACACCATATATTTT,CASSPGGVSGNTIYF
TRBJ2-1,-,TRBV10-3,TRBD2,TGTGCCATCAGTCGGACTAGCGGCCAACCTTGGAGCAATGAGCAGTTCTTC,CAISRTSGQPWSNEQFF
TRBJ1-1,once,TRBV11-2,-,TGTGCCAGCAGCTTGACAGGGAACACTGAAGCTTTCTTT,CASSLTGNTEAFF
TRBJ1-3,-,TRBV2,-,TGTGCCAGCAGTGAACCGCCGGGGAGCTCTGGAAACACCATATATTTT,CASSEPPGSSGNTIYF
TRBJ2-3,-,TRBV25-1,-,TGTGCCAGCACGAGTTCAGATACGCAGTATTTT,CASTSSDTQYF
TRBJ2-3,once,TRBV7-3,-,TGTGCCAGCAGCAGCGGGAGCACAGATACGCAGTATTTT,CASSSGSTDTQYF
TRBJ2-7,-,TRBV11-2,-,TGTGCCAGCAGCGATTCCCCGTCTATCACTGATTACGAGCAGTACTTC,CASSDSPSITDYEQYF